This T cell receptor (beta chain) was obtained from a study of identical twins. The CDR3 covers 13 residues. CDR1 SNHLY and CDR2 FYNNEI come from the germline V gene. V dropped 10 bases and J dropped 4 bases, with 13 bases sitting between them. Via MiXCR, TCRdb re-called the 5' RACE reads, giving one row per CDR3 protein. The sample records about 890,000 distinct CDR3 sequences, about 12% being singletons. These data were also reused for a study on yellow fever vaccine responses in identical twins.

This TCR was recovered from a woman in her late teens or twenties in good health. The chain links TRBV2 to TRBJ2-2; weak D call: TRBD1 (6 bases). The sample taken for sequencing was PBMCs. The DNA for the CDR3 is TGTGCCACCTACAGGGATAGCACCGGGGAGCTGTTTTTT. It specifies CATYRDSTGELFF.